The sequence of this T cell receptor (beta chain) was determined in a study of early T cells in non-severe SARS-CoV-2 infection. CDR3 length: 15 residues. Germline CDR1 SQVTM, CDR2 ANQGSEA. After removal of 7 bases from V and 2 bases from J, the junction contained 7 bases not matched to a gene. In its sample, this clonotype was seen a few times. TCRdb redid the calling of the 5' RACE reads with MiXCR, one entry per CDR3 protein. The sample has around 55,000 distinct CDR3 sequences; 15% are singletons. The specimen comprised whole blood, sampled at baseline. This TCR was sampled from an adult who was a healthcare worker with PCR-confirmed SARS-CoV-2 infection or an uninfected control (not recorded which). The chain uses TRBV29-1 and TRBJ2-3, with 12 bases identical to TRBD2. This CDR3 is CSGETSGRPTDTQYF. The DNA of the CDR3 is TGCAGCGGGGAGACTAGCGGGAGACCCACAGATACGCAGTATTTT.